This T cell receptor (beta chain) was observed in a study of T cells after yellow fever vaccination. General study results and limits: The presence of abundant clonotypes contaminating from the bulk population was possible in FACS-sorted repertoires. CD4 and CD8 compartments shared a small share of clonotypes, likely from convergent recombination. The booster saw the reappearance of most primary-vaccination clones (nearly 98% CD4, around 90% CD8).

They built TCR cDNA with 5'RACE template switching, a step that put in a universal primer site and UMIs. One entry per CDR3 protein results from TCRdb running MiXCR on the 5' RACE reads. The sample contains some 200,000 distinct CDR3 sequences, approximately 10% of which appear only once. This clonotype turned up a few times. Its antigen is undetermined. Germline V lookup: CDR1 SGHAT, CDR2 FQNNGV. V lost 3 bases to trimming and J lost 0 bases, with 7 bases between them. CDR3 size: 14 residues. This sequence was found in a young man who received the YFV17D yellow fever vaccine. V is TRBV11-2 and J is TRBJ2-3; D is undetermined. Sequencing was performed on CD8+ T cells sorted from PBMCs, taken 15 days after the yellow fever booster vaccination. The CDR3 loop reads CASSFSVSTDTQYF. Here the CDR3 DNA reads TGTGCCAGCAGCTTCAGCGTCAGCACAGATACGCAGTATTTT.